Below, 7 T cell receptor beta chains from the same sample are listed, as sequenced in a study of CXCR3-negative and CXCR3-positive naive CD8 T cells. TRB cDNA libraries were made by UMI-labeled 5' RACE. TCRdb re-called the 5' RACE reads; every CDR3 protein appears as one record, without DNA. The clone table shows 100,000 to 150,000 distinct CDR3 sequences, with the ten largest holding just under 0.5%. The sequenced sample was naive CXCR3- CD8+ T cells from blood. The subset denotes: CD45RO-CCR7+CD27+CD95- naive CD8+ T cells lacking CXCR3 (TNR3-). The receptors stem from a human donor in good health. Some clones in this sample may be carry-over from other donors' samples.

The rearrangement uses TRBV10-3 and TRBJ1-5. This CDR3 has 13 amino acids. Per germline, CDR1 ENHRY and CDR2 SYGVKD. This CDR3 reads CAITASTNQPQHF.

The CDR3 loop reads CASSASGGGTKNIQYF. The chain joins TRBV11-2 to TRBJ2-4; TCRdb lists TRBD2, though no DNA is available to test this call. Germline V gene sequence: CDR1 SGHAT, CDR2 FQNNGV. CDR3 size: 16 residues.

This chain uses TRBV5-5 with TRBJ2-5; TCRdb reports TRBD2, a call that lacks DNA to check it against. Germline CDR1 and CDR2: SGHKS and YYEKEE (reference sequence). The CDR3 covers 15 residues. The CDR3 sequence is CASSLAAGGRETQYF.

CDR3 loop: CASSEQGTDFNEQFF. The chain links TRBV7-7 to TRBJ2-1; the D call from TCRdb, TRBD1, cannot be confirmed without DNA. The CDR3 consists of 15 residues. CDR1 is SSHAT, CDR2 FNYEAQ, per germline (reference sequence).

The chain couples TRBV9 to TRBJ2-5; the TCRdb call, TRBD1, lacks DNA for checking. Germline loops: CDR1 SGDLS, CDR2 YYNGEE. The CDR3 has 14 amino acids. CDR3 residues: CASSAGGAKETQYF.

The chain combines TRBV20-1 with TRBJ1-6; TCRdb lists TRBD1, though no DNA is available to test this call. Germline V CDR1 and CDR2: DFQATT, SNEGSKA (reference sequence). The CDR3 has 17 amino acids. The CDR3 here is CSARVAGESTYNSPLHF.

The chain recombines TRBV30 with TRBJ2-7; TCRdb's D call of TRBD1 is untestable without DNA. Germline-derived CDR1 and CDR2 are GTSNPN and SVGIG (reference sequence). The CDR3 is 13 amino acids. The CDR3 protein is CAWGDSPFYEQYF. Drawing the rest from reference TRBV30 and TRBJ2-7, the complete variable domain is SQTIHQWPATLVQPVGSPLSLECTVEGTSNPNLYWYRQAAGRGLQLLFYSVGIGQISSEVPQNLSASRPQDRQFILSSKKLLLSDSGFYLCAWGDSPFYEQYFGPGTRLTVT.